The clone carrying this T cell receptor beta chain was seen a handful of times. This specimen belongs to a study of T-cell memory formation after mild COVID-19. For the study at large: Each donor largely had its own TCR clusters.

The V gene end was trimmed by 2 bases and the J gene end by 0 bases; junction bases not matched to a gene: 0. Germline V CDR1 and CDR2: MNHNY, SVGAGI (reference sequence). This CDR3 spans 16 amino acids. Libraries for TCRalpha and TCRbeta carried sample barcodes and unique molecular identifiers via 5'RACE. TCRdb itself ran the 5' RACE reads through MiXCR, one entry per CDR3 protein. The sample yields roughly 610,000 distinct CDR3 sequences, about 18% seen once. The specimen sequenced was PBMCs or a T cell subset sorted from them (not recorded which). The TCR originated in an adult woman who had mild COVID-19 (a few samples of this study predate the infection). Cell type and time point are not known. The chain is built from TRBV6-6 and TRBJ2-3, with 12 bases aligning to TRBD2. CDR3 in DNA: TGTGCCAGCAGTTACACTAGCGGGGGGAGCACAGATACGCAGTATTTT. Its protein product is CASSYTSGGSTDTQYF.